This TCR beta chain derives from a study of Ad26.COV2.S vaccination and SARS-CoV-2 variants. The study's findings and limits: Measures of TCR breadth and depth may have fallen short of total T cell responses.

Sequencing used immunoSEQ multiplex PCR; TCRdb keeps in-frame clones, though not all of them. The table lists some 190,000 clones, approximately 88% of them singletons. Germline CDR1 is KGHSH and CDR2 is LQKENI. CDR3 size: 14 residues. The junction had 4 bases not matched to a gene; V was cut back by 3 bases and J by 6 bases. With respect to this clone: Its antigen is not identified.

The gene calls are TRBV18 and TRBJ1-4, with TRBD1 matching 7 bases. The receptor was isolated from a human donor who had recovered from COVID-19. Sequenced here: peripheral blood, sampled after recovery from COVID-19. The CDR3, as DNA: TGTGCCAGCTCACCGACAGGGATCGATGAAAAACTGTTTTTT. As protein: CASSPTGIDEKLFF. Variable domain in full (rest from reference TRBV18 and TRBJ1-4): NAGVMQNPRHLVRRRGQEARLRCSPMKGHSHVYWYRQLPEEGLKFMVYLQKENIIDESGMPKERFSAEFPKEGPSILRIQQVVRGDSAAYFCASSPTGIDEKLFFGSGTQLSVL.